This T cell receptor beta chain was profiled in a study of blood T cell repertoires in COVID-19. The V and J ends lost 3 bases and 5 bases, in that order; junction bases with no gene match: 3. Germline lookup yields CDR1 SNHLY and CDR2 FYNNEI. The CDR3 consists of 14 residues. Assay: immunoSEQ multiplex PCR; the TCRdb copy retains only in-frame clones and omits some. Of over 350,000 clones listed, around nine tenths were seen once; the top ten hold about 9.4%. The sequenced sample consisted of PBMCs or T cells enriched from blood (not recorded which). This TCR came from a woman aged 45-60 years who had recovered from COVID-19. The chain recombines TRBV2 with TRBJ1-4, with 7 bases aligning to TRBD1. The CDR3 sequence: CASSDRGQNEKLFF. As DNA, the CDR3 is TGTGCCAGCAGTGATAGGGGGCAAAATGAAAAACTGTTTTTT. Supplemented by reference TRBV2 and TRBJ1-4, the full variable domain reads EPEVTQTPSHQVTQMGQEVILRCVPISNHLYFYWYRQILGQKVEFLVSFYNNEISEKSEIFDDQFSVERPDGSNFTLKIRSTKLEDSAMYFCASSDRGQNEKLFFGSGTQLSVL.